The rows below give T cell receptor beta chains drawn from one sample of a study of T cells in Graves' hyperthyroidism and ophthalmopathy. TCRdb fed the multiplex PCR reads into MiXCR, producing one record per CDR3 protein. This repertoire shows 350,000 to 450,000 distinct CDR3 sequences, roughly 17% found once; its top ten account for approximately 33%. The sample consisted of blood. The receptors derive from a woman aged 25 to 39 with Graves' hyperthyroidism that later progressed to Graves' ophthalmopathy. Each CDR3 is given with its conserved first and last residue. Each record gives: J gene, D gene, V gene, clone size, CDR3 protein, CDR3 DNA. D genes are given only for firm matches. For some rows the clone size is stated as once, few or many, or as a class when expanded; others skip it.

TRBJ1-2 - TRBV28 many CASRGDMANTF TGTGCCAGCAGGGGAGACATGGCTAACACCTTC
TRBJ2-7 TRBD2 TRBV9 many CASSSGSGTSYEQYF TGTGCCAGCAGCTCTGGAAGCGGGACTTCCTACGAGCAGTACTTC
TRBJ2-7 - TRBV7-9 - CASSSLDSSYEQYF TGTGCCAGCAGCTCCCTAGACAGCTCCTACGAGCAGTACTTC
TRBJ2-1 - TRBV30 few CAWSLQLGEQFF TGTGCCTGGAGTTTGCAACTAGGCGAGCAGTTCTTC
TRBJ1-5 TRBD1 TRBV25-1 many CASSGIWDRFNNQPQHF TGTGCCAGCAGTGGGATATGGGACAGGTTTAACAATCAGCCCCAGCATTTT
TRBJ1-2 - TRBV5-6 - CASSHSDDSYGYTF TGTGCCAGCAGCCATTCCGACGACAGCTATGGCTACACCTTC
TRBJ1-2 - TRBV28 many CASSLYNNPTYGYTF TGTGCCAGCAGTTTATATAATAACCCCACCTATGGCTACACCTTC
TRBJ1-6 - TRBV24-1 many CATSDSRRGGNNSPLHF TGTGCCACCAGTGATTCCCGCCGGGGAGGGAATAATTCACCCCTCCACTTT
TRBJ2-5 - TRBV4-1 many CASSQGHVDQETQYF TGCGCCAGCAGCCAAGGACACGTTGATCAAGAGACCCAGTACTTC
TRBJ1-1 - TRBV7-9 - CASSLAGRVDEAFF TGTGCCAGCAGCTTAGCAGGGCGGGTCGATGAAGCTTTCTTT
TRBJ1-6 - TRBV6-2/TRBV6-3 - CASSYMGNSPLHF TGTGCCAGCAGTTACATGGGAAATTCACCCCTCCACTTT
TRBJ1-5 TRBD1 TRBV28 many CASSFGQGTSSNQPQHF TGTGCCAGCAGCTTCGGACAGGGCACCTCCAGCAATCAGCCCCAGCATTTT
TRBJ2-3 TRBD2 TRBV2 - CASSRHPGGLADTQYF TGTGCCAGCAGTCGGCACCCGGGAGGGTTAGCAGATACGCAGTATTTT
TRBJ2-2 - TRBV24-1 few CATSDRGGKTNTGELFF TGTGCCACCAGTGACCGTGGAGGGAAAACCAACACCGGGGAGCTGTTTTTT